Listed below are T cell receptor beta chains from one sample, sequenced in a study of PD-1 blockade in classical Hodgkin lymphoma. Method: immunoSEQ multiplex PCR; TCRdb's copy keeps in-frame clones and lacks some. The table records tens of thousands of clones, around 80% of them present only once. The input for sequencing was peripheral blood mononuclear cells (PBMCs), taken before the second cycle of nivolumab. These TCRs come from a human donor with classical Hodgkin lymphoma. Both conserved end residues are part of each CDR3. D genes are given only for firm matches. Rows give clone size only sometimes, using once, few, many, or a class for an expanded clone.

V gene	clone size	J gene	D gene	CDR3 DNA	CDR3 protein
TRBV11-2	-	TRBJ2-2	-	TGTGCCAGCAGCTTATTCAGGGGACCGCGCACCGGGGAGCTGTTTTTT	CASSLFRGPRTGELFF
TRBV5-1	-	TRBJ1-1	-	TGCGCCAGCAGCGGGGACTCGATGAACACTGAAGCTTTCTTT	CASSGDSMNTEAFF
TRBV5-5	-	TRBJ1-5	-	TGTGCCAGCAGCTCGGGCGCTTTTGTACCTAATCAGCCCCAGCATTTT	CASSSGAFVPNQPQHF
TRBV5-5	-	TRBJ2-7	-	TGTGCCAGCAGCTTGTCAGGACAGAACTACGAGCAGTACTTC	CASSLSGQNYEQYF
TRBV18	-	TRBJ2-5	-	TGTGCCAGCTCACCTCACCGAGAGACCCAGTACTTC	CASSPHRETQYF
TRBV7-9	few	TRBJ2-3	-	TGTGCCAGCAGCTTAGTCCGCACAGATACGCAGTATTTT	CASSLVRTDTQYF
TRBV6-1	-	TRBJ1-5	-	TGTGCCAGCAGTGAGGAGCCCCAGCATTTT	CASSEEPQHF
TRBV6-5	-	TRBJ2-5	-	TGTGCCAGCACCCGTCGGGGAGAGACCCAGTACTTC	CASTRRGETQYF
TRBV6-5	-	TRBJ1-5	-	TGTGCCAGCAGTTACGGGGATGATCAGCCCCAGCATTTT	CASSYGDDQPQHF
TRBV2	-	TRBJ2-1	TRBD2	TGTGCCAGTATGGGACTAACTTACAATGAGCAGTTCTTC	CASMGLTYNEQFF
TRBV6-1	-	TRBJ1-5	-	TGTGCCAGCACCGAAAGGTCAGGTACTAATCAGCCCCAGCATTTT	CASTERSGTNQPQHF
TRBV10-1	-	TRBJ1-4	-	TGCGCCAGCAAGCGGGACGGATCTAATGAAAAACTGTTTTTT	CASKRDGSNEKLFF
TRBV7-6	-	TRBJ2-3	-	TGTGCCAGCAGCTTAGTGGGTAGGGGTAATACGCAGTATTTT	CASSLVGRGNTQYF
TRBV2	-	TRBJ2-2	TRBD2	TGTGCCAGCAGGCTGACTAGCGGGGTCGGGGAGCTGTTTTTT	CASRLTSGVGELFF
TRBV27	-	TRBJ1-1	-	TGTGCCAGCAGTTTATCTGGGACTCTCACGGGAGCTTTCTTT	CASSLSGTLTGAFF
TRBV5-4	-	TRBJ2-3	TRBD2	TGTGCCAGCAGCTTGCAGCGGGGGGGCACAGATACGCAGTATTTT	CASSLQRGGTDTQYF
TRBV5-8	-	TRBJ2-3	-	TGTGCCAGCAGCTTTTGGGGGGCGGCAGATACGCAGTATTTT	CASSFWGAADTQYF
TRBV7-9	-	TRBJ2-2	TRBD1	TGTGCCAGCAGCCAACTCCGGGACAGGGGTTCCGGGGAGCTGTTTTTT	CASSQLRDRGSGELFF
TRBV11-3	-	TRBJ2-1	TRBD2	TGTGCCAGCAGCGGAGCGGGGAGCTCCTACAATGAGCAGTTCTTC	CASSGAGSSYNEQFF
TRBV6-1	-	TRBJ2-7	-	TGTGCCAGCAGTGAAGGAGTGGGGGATCCCTACGAGCAGTACTTC	CASSEGVGDPYEQYF
TRBV7-2	once	TRBJ1-3	TRBD1	TGTGCCAGCAGCAGGTGGACAGGAGGAAACACCATATATTTT	CASSRWTGGNTIYF
TRBV6-5	-	TRBJ1-1	TRBD1	TGTGCCAGCAGCCTCCAGGGGGACACTGAAGCTTTCTTT	CASSLQGDTEAFF
TRBV15	-	TRBJ2-5	TRBD2	TGTGCCACCAGCAGAGAGTCACTAGCGGGAGATGGGGAGACCCAGTACTTC	CATSRESLAGDGETQYF
TRBV7-8	large	TRBJ2-7	-	TGTGCCAGCAACGTAGGGAACGAGCAGTACTTC	CASNVGNEQYF
TRBV11-2	-	TRBJ1-1	-	TGTGCCAGCAGCTATGCTGGACCTGAAGCTTTCTTT	CASSYAGPEAFF
TRBV7-8	few	TRBJ1-5	-	TGTGCCAGCAGCTTAGACCCTGGATATCAGCCCCAGCATTTT	CASSLDPGYQPQHF
TRBV7-8	few	TRBJ2-5	TRBD2	TGTGCCAGCAGCGCGGTACCGGGACTAGCGTCACGAGAGACCCAGTACTTC	CASSAVPGLASRETQYF
TRBV20-1	-	TRBJ2-7	-	TGCAGTGCTAGAGATTACTACGAGCAGTACTTC	CSARDYYEQYF
TRBV15	-	TRBJ2-1	TRBD1	TGTGCCACCAGGTTTGAACAGGGGTACAATGAGCAGTTCTTC	CATRFEQGYNEQFF
TRBV19	-	TRBJ1-1	-	TGTGCCAGTAGTATAAAAGGGGGACTGGAAGCTTTCTTT	CASSIKGGLEAFF
TRBV19	-	TRBJ1-3	TRBD1	TGTGCCAGTAGATCACAGGGGGCAGGTGGAAACACCATATATTTT	CASRSQGAGGNTIYF
TRBV19	-	TRBJ1-1	-	TGTGCCAGTAGTATAGTAGGGGGTACTGAAGCTTTCTTT	CASSIVGGTEAFF
TRBV15	-	TRBJ2-1	-	TGTGCCACCAGCAGATCGACTAGGGGACACAATGAGCAGTTCTTC	CATSRSTRGHNEQFF
TRBV19	-	TRBJ1-5	-	TGTGCCAGTAGTATGGTGGGGCAACAGCCCCAGCATTTT	CASSMVGQQPQHF
TRBV7-6	-	TRBJ1-5	TRBD1	TGTGCCAGCAGCTTCCAGGGGGCCGGTCAGCCCCAGCATTTT	CASSFQGAGQPQHF
TRBV15	few	TRBJ1-1	-	TGTGCCACCAGCAGAGAAAGCGCAAACACTGAAGCTTTCTTT	CATSRESANTEAFF
TRBV25-1	-	TRBJ1-1	-	TGTGCCAGCAGTAAGGACCGGAGCACTGAAGCTTTCTTT	CASSKDRSTEAFF
TRBV14	-	TRBJ2-3	-	TGTGCCAGCAGCCACCTCGGACAGATCACAGATACGCAGTATTTT	CASSHLGQITDTQYF
TRBV4-3	once	TRBJ2-2	-	TGCGCCAGCAGCCAACAGGGCCTGGGTGCCGGGGAGCTGTTTTTT	CASSQQGLGAGELFF
TRBV21-1	few	TRBJ2-4	-	TGTGCCAGCATATATCATTTGGGAGGGAGAAACATTCAGTACTTC	CASIYHLGGRNIQYF